This T cell receptor (beta chain) was observed in a study of T cell responses to AZD1222 COVID-19 vaccine. This CDR3 region has 13 residues. CDR1 and CDR2 from the germline V gene are SGHTA and FQGNSA. The V end was cut by 1 base, the J end by 5 bases, with 6 bases between. Profiling relied on immunoSEQ multiplex PCR, and the TCRdb table lists in-frame clones only, not all of them. This sample has 150,000 or so clones; 80% to 95% occur once, and the top ten carry 5%. Sequencing was performed on peripheral blood, taken on day 0 of AZD1222 vaccination. The sequence was obtained from an adult in good health. The chain joins TRBV7-2 to TRBJ2-1; no clear D gene. The CDR3 DNA reads TGTGCCAGCAGCTTAGGCCAGAACAATGAGCAGTTCTTC. This encodes CASSLGQNNEQFF. Combining the CDR3 with reference TRBV7-2 and TRBJ2-1 gives the whole variable domain GAGVSQSPSNKVTEKGKDVELRCDPISGHTALYWYRQSLGQGLEFLIYFQGNSAPDKSGLPSDRFSAERTGGSVSTLTIQRTQQEDSAVYLCASSLGQNNEQFFGPGTRLTVL.